Reported below is one TCR beta chain. The CDR3 runs to 15 residues. Germline V gene sequence: CDR1 SGHRS, CDR2 YFSETQ. Trimming took 3 bases from V and 4 from J, leaving 16 bases between them. This sample is drawn from a study of technical replicates of blood from several donors. The method was immunoSEQ multiplex PCR; TCRdb's version includes in-frame clones alone and lacks a portion of them. This table has some 75,000 clones, 96% appearing once. The sample taken for sequencing was T cells isolated from PBMCs. The receptor comes from a human donor in good health. The chain carries TRBV5-1 and TRBJ1-1; D unclear. In DNA form, the CDR3 reads TGCGCCAGCAGCTCCTCGAGAGGATTGAGCACTGAAGCTTTCTTT. Translation gives CASSSSRGLSTEAFF. The full variable domain, rest sourced from reference TRBV5-1 and TRBJ1-1, is KAGVTQTPRYLIKTRGQQVTLSCSPISGHRSVSWYQQTPGQGLQFLFEYFSETQRNKGNFPGRFSGRQFSNSRSEMNVSTLELGDSALYLCASSSSRGLSTEAFFGQGTRLTVV.